This T cell receptor beta chain was captured in a study of beta chain features in type 1 diabetes. One heparinised draw, averaging around 120 mL, was taken per donor. Using CD45RO/CCR7/CD25/CD127/CD95/CD27, CD4+ naive, central memory, regulatory and stem cell-like memory cells were sorted. Overall study results and limits: Type 1 diabetes patients had moderately but significantly shorter TCRB CDR3s in all four CD4+ subsets. Patients showed naive, central memory and Treg TCRB repertoires that appeared more similar than those of healthy donors.

Since all of the isolated RNA was reverse transcribed, expressed TCRB transcripts were what got sequenced. TCRdb's copy holds only in-frame clones and misses some; the assay was immunoSEQ multiplex PCR. The sample holds about 260,000 clones, roughly 25% seen once. In the case of this clone: What it binds is not known.

This CDR3 is 14 amino acids long. In germline, CDR1 is MDHEN, CDR2 SYDVKM. The V gene lost 6 bases and the J gene lost 3 bases, with 14 bases spanning the gap. The V call is TRBV28, the J call TRBJ2-5; no definite D call. Material for sequencing was naive CD4+ T cells from blood. This TCR derives from a woman aged 25 to 45 with type 1 diabetes. This CDR3 is CASSLAGSEETQYF. The CDR3 nucleotides read TGTGCCAGCAGCCTTGCTGGTTCAGAAGAGACCCAGTACTTC.